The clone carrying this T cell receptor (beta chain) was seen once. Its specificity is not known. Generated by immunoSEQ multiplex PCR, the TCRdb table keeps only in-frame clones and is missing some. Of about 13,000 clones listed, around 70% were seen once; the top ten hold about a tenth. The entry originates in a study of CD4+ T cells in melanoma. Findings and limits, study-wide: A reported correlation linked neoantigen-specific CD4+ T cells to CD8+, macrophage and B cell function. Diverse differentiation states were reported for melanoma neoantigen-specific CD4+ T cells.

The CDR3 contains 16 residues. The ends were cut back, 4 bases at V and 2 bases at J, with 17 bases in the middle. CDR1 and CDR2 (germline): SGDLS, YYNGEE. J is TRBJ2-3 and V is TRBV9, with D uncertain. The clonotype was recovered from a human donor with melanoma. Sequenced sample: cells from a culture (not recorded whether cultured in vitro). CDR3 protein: CASSPRPETNTDTQYF. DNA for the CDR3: TGTGCCAGCAGCCCCCGTCCCGAGACAAACACAGATACGCAGTATTTT. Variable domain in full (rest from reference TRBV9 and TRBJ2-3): DSGVTQTPKHLITATGQRVTLRCSPRSGDLSVYWYQQSLDQGLQFLIQYYNGEERAKGNILERFSAQQFPDLHSELNLSSLELGDSALYFCASSPRPETNTDTQYFGPGTRLTVL.